The subject of this entry is one TCR beta chain. The data originate from a study of blood T cell repertoires in COVID-19. For the study at large: Samples came from the United States, Italy and Spain, spanning acute and convalescent COVID-19.

The V gene's germline CDR1 is MNHEY and CDR2 SMNVEV (reference sequence). The CDR3 sequence is 14 residues long. The trim removed 6 bases at V and 3 bases at J, leaving 7 bases unmatched. Profiling relied on immunoSEQ multiplex PCR, and the TCRdb table lists in-frame clones only, not all of them. The data contain some 13,000 clones, roughly 80% of them singletons. The V gene is TRBV27, the J gene TRBJ1-1; 7 bases map to TRBD1. Source material: peripheral blood. This TCR came from a man aged 35-49 years with active or convalescent COVID-19. The CDR3 reads CASSRGGGHTEAFF. DNA of the CDR3: TGTGCCAGCAGCCGCGGAGGGGGCCACACTGAAGCTTTCTTT.